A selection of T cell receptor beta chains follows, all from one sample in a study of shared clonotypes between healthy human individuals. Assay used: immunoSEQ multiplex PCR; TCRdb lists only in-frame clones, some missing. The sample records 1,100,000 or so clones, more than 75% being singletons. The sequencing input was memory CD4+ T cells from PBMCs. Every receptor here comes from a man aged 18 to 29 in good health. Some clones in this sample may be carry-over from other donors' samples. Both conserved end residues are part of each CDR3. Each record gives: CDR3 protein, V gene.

CASSFSGGGLQETQYF | TRBV5-1
CASSLARIAGAYNEQFF | TRBV7-8
CASSLGRGRGQFF | TRBV7-2
CASTSGKAEQYF | TRBV6-5
CASSQPTSGSYQETQYF | TRBV5-5
CASSPLLTGNYGYTF | TRBV5-1
CASRGWTYNEQFF | TRBV5-1
CAWTRQGAGSYEQYF | TRBV30
CASSVALAGAHEQFF | TRBV9
CASSFPTGGGDEAFF | TRBV5-1
CASTLAGNTDTQYF | TRBV5-1
CASSPRYSNQPQHF | TRBV19
CASSVDRGEKLFF | TRBV7-7
CASRKGQGQGSYEQYF | TRBV27
CAIGGADTQYF | TRBV10-3
CAWNKLFGQRIYSNQPQHF | TRBV30
CASRARGQTGGYTF | TRBV19
CSETGPENIQYF | TRBV29-1
CASSYSASGRRETQYF | TRBV6-5
CSVVTENTIYF | TRBV29-1
CASGDRNYGYTF | TRBV2
CASSTTGGSNTEAFF | TRBV5-1
CASSLAFGRLYF | TRBV7-2
CASSPDFEGAHHGYTF | TRBV5-1
CASSVEAGTIYNEQFF | TRBV9
CASSYDGNTGELFF | TRBV6-6
CATRREGDNQPQHF | TRBV10-3
CASSLAGNSYGYTF | TRBV28
CASSLGDRATDTQYF | TRBV7-7
CASSMTGFTYNEQFF | TRBV5-1
CASSLISGVGEQYF | TRBV28
CARSFGRGNTGELFF | TRBV5-3
CASRRQGAQSYEQYF | TRBV28
CASREGSTNEKLFF | TRBV6-6
CASSPRDRDEQYF | TRBV7-9
CASSLGGRGEAFF | TRBV7-9
CASSLTRQETQYF | TRBV7-3